This passage covers 26 T cell receptor beta chains from one sample sequenced in a study of blood T cell repertoires in COVID-19. Repertoires were generated with immunoSEQ multiplex PCR, while TCRdb's copy carries only in-frame clones and drops some. The sample holds about 200,000 clones; approximately 86% are singletons and the top ten take 3.8%. Specimen: PBMCs or T cells enriched from blood (not recorded which). Source of these receptors: a woman in her 40s with acute COVID-19.

This clone was seen only a few times. J is TRBJ1-6 and V is TRBV18; 7 bases map to TRBD1. The V gene end was trimmed by 3 bases and the J gene end by 7 bases; junction bases not matched to a gene: 6. CDR3 length: 15 amino acids. Per germline, CDR1 KGHSH and CDR2 LQKENI. The CDR3 DNA reads TGTGCCAGCTCACCGACGGGACAGATCAATTCACCCCTCCACTTT. It specifies CASSPTGQINSPLHF.

This chain links TRBV10-3 with TRBJ2-1, with 9 bases fitting TRBD2. With V trimmed by 3 bases and J by 5 bases, 2 bases remained unmatched. CDR3 length equals 14 residues. Germline V gives CDR1 ENHRY, CDR2 SYGVKD. CDR3 sequence reads: CAISEGLANNEQFF. In DNA, the CDR3 is TGTGCCATCAGTGAAGGACTAGCGAACAATGAGCAGTTCTTC.

The chain is built from TRBV29-1 and TRBJ1-1; the D is unclear. The length of the CDR3 is 12 residues. Looked up from germline, CDR1 is SQVTM and CDR2 is ANQGSEA. V was trimmed by 3 bases and J by 1 base, leaving 6 bases between them. In DNA form, the CDR3 reads TGCAGCGTTGATCCGGGGAACACTGAAGCTTTCTTT. Amino acids: CSVDPGNTEAFF.

Of note for this clone: The same CDR3 can be traced to other DNA sequences in this sample. V is TRBV28 and J is TRBJ1-2, with TRBD1 identical over 8 bases. CDR3 length: 14 amino acids. Germline CDR1 reads MDHEN; CDR2 reads SYDVKM. V was clipped by 1 base and J by 5 bases; unmatched bases: 3. In nucleotides, the CDR3 is TGTGCCAGCAGTTTATCAACAGGGGGATATGGCTACACCTTC. This sequence encodes CASSLSTGGYGYTF.

V gene TRBV7-9 combines with J gene TRBJ2-5, with D possibly matching TRBD2 (6 bases). CDR1 and CDR2 (germline): SEHNR, FQNEAQ (reference sequence). The CDR3 has 12 residues. V was trimmed by 5 bases and J by 6 bases, leaving 10 bases between them. CDR3 sequence (DNA): TGTGCCAGCAGCCCGGCGGGGCAGACCCAGTACTTC. Its protein is CASSPAGQTQYF.

CDR3 protein: CASRLGFSSYEQYF. CDR3 DNA: TGTGCCAGCAGATTGGGCTTCAGCTCCTACGAGCAGTACTTC. V gene TRBV11-2 combines with J gene TRBJ2-7; D gene ambiguous. CDR1 is SGHAT, CDR2 FQNNGV, per germline. The length of the CDR3 is 14 residues. Trimming stripped 6 bases from V and 0 bases from J, with 12 bases between.

V is TRBV24-1 and J is TRBJ1-1; D gene unclear. Looked up from germline, CDR1 is KGHDR and CDR2 is SFDVKD. The CDR3 has 11 amino acids. Trimming cost V 6 bases and J 3 bases, with 4 bases left between them. The CDR3 is CATSQDTEAFF. As DNA, the CDR3 is TGTGCCACCAGTCAGGACACTGAAGCTTTCTTT.

This sequence joins TRBV30 and TRBJ2-3; D may be TRBD1 (6 bases). Per germline, CDR1 GTSNPN and CDR2 SVGIG (reference sequence). V lost 4 bases to trimming and J lost 3 bases, with 11 bases between them. This CDR3 has 13 residues. As DNA, the CDR3 is TGTGCCTGGATGGGGGCGAGGACAGATACGCAGTATTTT. This encodes CAWMGARTDTQYF.

This clone turned up a few times. The rearrangement links TRBV18 to TRBJ1-1; D perhaps matches TRBD1 (5 bases). The CDR3 spans 14 residues. CDR1 is KGHSH, CDR2 LQKENI, per germline. V dropped 3 bases and J dropped 1 base, with 9 bases sitting between them. The CDR3 nucleotides read TGTGCCAGCTCACCCAATACAGGGAACACTGAAGCTTTCTTT. This translates into CASSPNTGNTEAFF.

DNA of the CDR3: TGTGCCAGCAGCACAAGAACGACAGGGAACACCGGGGAGCTGTTTTTT. Translating it yields CASSTRTTGNTGELFF. The chain joins TRBV13 to TRBJ2-2; a weak D match, TRBD1 (6 bases). CDR1 is PRHDT, CDR2 FYEKMQ, per germline (reference sequence). The CDR3 has 16 residues. V was clipped by 5 bases and J by 1 base, with 14 bases between them.

The chain employs TRBV11-3 and TRBJ2-7; unclear D gene. Trimming pared 4 bases from V and 2 bases from J, leaving 3 bases between. The CDR3 consists of 11 residues. Germline values: CDR1 SGHNT, CDR2 YENEEA. CDR3 sequence reads: CASSSAYEQYF. The CDR3 region has the DNA TGTGCCAGCAGCTCCGCCTACGAGCAGTACTTC.

CDR3 DNA: TGTGCCAGCAGTCAGCCGGGACAGGGAAAGACTTTCTTT. Its protein product is CASSQPGQGKTFF. The chain combines TRBV28 with TRBJ1-1, with 9 bases fitting TRBD1. The germline gives CDR1 MDHEN, CDR2 SYDVKM. CDR3 size: 13 residues. The ends lost 5 bases at V and 12 bases at J; junction bases unmatched: 10. The variable domain in full, with the rest retrieved from reference TRBV28 and TRBJ1-1, is DVKVTQSSRYLVKRTGEKVFLECVQDMDHENMFWYRQDPGLGLRLIYFSYDVKMKEKGDIPEGYSVSREKKERFSLILESASTNQTSMYLCASSQPGQGKTFFGQGTRLTVV.

CDR3 region: CASSASGTSGSSRGTQYF. CDR3 DNA: TGTGCCAGCAGCGCCTCCGGGACTAGCGGGAGTTCCAGGGGGACCCAGTACTTC. J is TRBJ2-5 and V is TRBV9, with TRBD2 matching over 14 bases. CDR3 length: 18 amino acids. The V segment lost 3 bases and the J segment 7 bases; nucleotides outside the gene matches: 14. Germline lookup yields CDR1 SGDLS and CDR2 YYNGEE.

The chain joins TRBV10-1 to TRBJ1-1; the D gene is possibly TRBD1 (6 bases). The CDR3 totals 15 residues. V shed 0 bases and J shed 5 bases, with 13 bases lying between them. Germline CDR1 WNHNN, CDR2 SYGVQD (reference sequence). CDR3 loop: CASSESQGSGTEAFF. In nucleotides, the CDR3 is TGCGCCAGCAGTGAGTCTCAGGGGTCTGGGACTGAAGCTTTCTTT.

For the CDR3, the DNA is TGTGCCAGCAGCTTTGCGGGAGTGGAGGGGAATGAGCAGTTCTTC. Its protein product is CASSFAGVEGNEQFF. This rearrangement joins TRBV7-3 to TRBJ2-1; the match to TRBD2 covers 7 bases. Trimming took 3 bases from V and 7 from J; bases not matched to a gene: 9. Germline values: CDR1 SGHTA, CDR2 FQGTGA. The CDR3 is made up of 15 amino acids.

The rearrangement joins TRBV5-4 to TRBJ1-2; 9 nucleotides match TRBD1. Germline CDR1 and CDR2: SGHNT and YYREEE (reference sequence). V shed 4 bases, J shed 3 bases, and the junction held 4 bases outside the gene matches. This CDR3 comprises 14 residues. CDR3 amino acids: CASSRDRGDYGYTF. The CDR3 region has the DNA TGTGCCAGCAGCCGAGACAGGGGGGACTATGGCTACACCTTC. Drawing the rest from reference TRBV5-4 and TRBJ1-2, the complete variable domain is ETGVTQSPTHLIKTRGQQVTLRCSSQSGHNTVSWYQQALGQGPQFIFQYYREEENGRGNFPPRFSGLQFPNYSSELNVNALELDDSALYLCASSRDRGDYGYTFGSGTRLTVV.

The chain uses TRBV2 and TRBJ1-2; D is undetermined. V dropped 2 bases and J dropped 1 base, with 5 bases sitting between them. CDR1 is SNHLY, CDR2 FYNNEI, per germline. This CDR3 is built from 13 residues. The CDR3 here is CASSETGNYGYTF. Written as DNA, the CDR3 is TGTGCCAGCAGTGAAACGGGTAACTATGGCTACACCTTC.

The V call is TRBV9, the J call TRBJ1-2; D not resolved. Trimming cost V 0 bases and J 8 bases, with 11 bases left between them. The CDR3 is 13 residues long. From germline, CDR1 is SGDLS and CDR2 YYNGEE. Here the CDR3 DNA reads TGTGCCAGCAGCGTAGAAGTTGACTCCGGCTACACCTTC. The encoded protein is CASSVEVDSGYTF.

The chain joins TRBV28 to TRBJ2-6; the match to TRBD2 covers 9 bases. CDR3 length equals 20 residues. V lost 4 bases, J lost 0 bases, and 13 bases stayed unmatched. The germline V gene encodes CDR1 MDHEN and CDR2 SYDVKM. The CDR3 protein is CASSSPDWTSAISGANVLTF. The CDR3 bases are TGTGCCAGCAGTTCACCCGACTGGACTAGCGCCATCTCTGGGGCCAACGTCCTGACTTTC.

This rearrangement joins TRBV28 to TRBJ1-2; TRBD1 matches at 12 bases. This CDR3 has 14 amino acids. J gave up 8 bases and V 5 bases, and 6 bases lay outside the gene matches. Germline CDR1 is MDHEN and CDR2 is SYDVKM. Here the CDR3 reads CASSIPGTGGGYTF. In nucleotides, the CDR3 is TGTGCCAGCAGTATACCCGGGACAGGGGGCGGCTACACCTTC.

The chain has TRBV30 and TRBJ1-2, with TRBD1 matching over 9 bases. Trimming cost V 5 bases and J 1 base; bases outside gene matches: 2. Germline V lookup: CDR1 GTSNPN, CDR2 SVGIG (reference sequence). The CDR3 totals 13 residues. CDR3 coding DNA: TGTGCCTGGGGGACAGGGATTAACTATGGCTACACCTTC. Translating it yields CAWGTGINYGYTF.

The chain has TRBV12-3 or TRBV12-4 and TRBJ1-1; TRBD1 is a possible D gene (6 bases). The CDR3 loop spans 13 amino acids. Trimming left V 1 base short and J 3 bases short, with 6 bases between. The CDR3 spells CASSLEGDTEAFF. The CDR3 DNA sequence: TGTGCCAGCAGTTTAGAGGGGGACACTGAAGCTTTCTTT.

The rearrangement uses TRBV6-2 or TRBV6-3 and TRBJ2-2; D remains ambiguous. The CDR3 is 14 residues long. Deletions cut 0 bases from V and 5 bases from J, with 7 bases between. Germline assignment: CDR1 MNHEY and CDR2 SVGEGT. The CDR3 protein is CASSYSFRTGELFF. The CDR3 coding sequence is TGTGCCAGCAGTTACTCTTTCCGTACCGGGGAGCTGTTTTTT.

The CDR3 loop is CASSSDRALGNEQFF. The CDR3 coding sequence is TGTGCCAGCAGCTCCGACAGGGCCCTGGGGAATGAGCAGTTCTTC. The rearrangement joins TRBV7-9 to TRBJ2-1; 7 bases map to TRBD1. The J segment lost 7 bases and the V segment lost 4 bases, leaving 10 bases of the junction unmatched. The CDR3 sequence is 15 residues long. Germline V gene sequence: CDR1 SEHNR, CDR2 FQNEAQ (reference sequence).

This chain joins TRBV10-2 and TRBJ2-5; D uncertain. CDR3 length: 9 residues. Trimming shortened V by 11 bases and J by 6 bases, and 7 bases separated the two germline ends. Germline CDR1 WSHSY, CDR2 SAAADI. The CDR3, as DNA: TGCGCCCCAGGAAAGACCCAGTACTTC. Its translation: CAPGKTQYF.

The chain combines TRBV24-1 with TRBJ2-1; the D gene is possibly TRBD2 (6 bases). The CDR3 covers 15 residues. With 10 bases removed from V and 4 bases from J, the gap between germline ends came to 19 bases. Germline assignment: CDR1 KGHDR and CDR2 SFDVKD. CDR3 bases: TGTGCCACGGGGAATAGCGGAAAGGTATACAATGAGCAGTTCTTC. It yields the protein CATGNSGKVYNEQFF.